The T cell receptor (beta chain) under discussion was sequenced for a study of monozygotic twins with inflammatory bowel disease. Regarding the study as a whole: Heterogeneous immunosuppressive treatment regimens may have introduced variability into patient repertoires. Especially with disease activity, IBD patients shared fewer clonotypes with others than healthy twins did.

TCRdb processed the 5' RACE reads again and assigns one entry to each CDR3 protein, with no DNA. The listing contains approximately 300,000 distinct CDR3 sequences. CDR3 size: 13 residues. Germline V gives CDR1 LNHDA, CDR2 SQIVND (reference sequence). On this clonotype: Its antigen is not known.

Sequencing was carried out using blood. This clonotype originated in a human donor with ulcerative colitis or Crohn's disease, or a healthy co-twin of an affected twin (not recorded which). The chain links TRBV19 to TRBJ1-1; checking the TCRdb D call of TRBD1 is not possible without DNA. The CDR3 sequence is CAIRRTGDTEAFF.